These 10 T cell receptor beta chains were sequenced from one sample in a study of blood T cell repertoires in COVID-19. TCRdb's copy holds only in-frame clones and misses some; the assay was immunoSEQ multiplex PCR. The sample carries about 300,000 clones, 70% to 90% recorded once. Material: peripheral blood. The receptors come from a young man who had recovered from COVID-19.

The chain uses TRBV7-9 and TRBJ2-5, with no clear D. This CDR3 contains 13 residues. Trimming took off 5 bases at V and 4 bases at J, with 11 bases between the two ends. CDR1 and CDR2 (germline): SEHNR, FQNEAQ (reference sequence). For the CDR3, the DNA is TGTGCCAGCAGCGCGTGGTCCGCAGAGACCCAGTACTTC. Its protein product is CASSAWSAETQYF.

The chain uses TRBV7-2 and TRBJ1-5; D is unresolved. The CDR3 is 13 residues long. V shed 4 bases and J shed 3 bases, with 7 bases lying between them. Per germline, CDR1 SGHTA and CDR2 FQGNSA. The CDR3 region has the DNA TGTGCCAGCAGCTCACAGACCAATCAGCCCCAGCATTTT. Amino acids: CASSSQTNQPQHF.

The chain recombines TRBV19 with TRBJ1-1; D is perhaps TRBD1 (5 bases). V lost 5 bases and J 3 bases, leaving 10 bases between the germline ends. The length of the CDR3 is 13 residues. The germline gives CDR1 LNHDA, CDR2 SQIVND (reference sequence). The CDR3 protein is CASSVGDYTEAFF. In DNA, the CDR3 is TGTGCCAGTAGTGTTGGGGACTACACTGAAGCTTTCTTT.

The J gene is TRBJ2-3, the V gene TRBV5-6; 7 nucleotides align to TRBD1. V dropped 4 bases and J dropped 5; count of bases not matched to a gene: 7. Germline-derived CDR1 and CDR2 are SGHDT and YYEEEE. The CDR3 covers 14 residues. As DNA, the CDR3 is TGTGCCAGCAGCCCGGACAGGAGCCAAGATACGCAGTATTTT. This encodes CASSPDRSQDTQYF.

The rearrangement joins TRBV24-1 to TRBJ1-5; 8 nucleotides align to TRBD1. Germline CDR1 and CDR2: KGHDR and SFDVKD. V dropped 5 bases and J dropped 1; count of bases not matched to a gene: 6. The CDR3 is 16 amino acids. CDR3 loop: CATSGRTGRSNQPQHF. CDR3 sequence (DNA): TGTGCCACCAGTGGCCGGACAGGGAGAAGCAATCAGCCCCAGCATTTT.

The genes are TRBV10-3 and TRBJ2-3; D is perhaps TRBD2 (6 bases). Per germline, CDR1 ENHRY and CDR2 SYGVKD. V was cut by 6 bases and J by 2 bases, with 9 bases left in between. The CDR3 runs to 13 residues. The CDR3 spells CAISLAYTDTQYF. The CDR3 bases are TGTGCCATCAGCCTAGCGTACACAGATACGCAGTATTTT.

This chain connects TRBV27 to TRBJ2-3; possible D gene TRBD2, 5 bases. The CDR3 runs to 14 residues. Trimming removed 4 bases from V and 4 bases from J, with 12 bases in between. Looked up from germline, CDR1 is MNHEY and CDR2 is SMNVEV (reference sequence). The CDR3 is CASSSGSIADTQYF. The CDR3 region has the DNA TGTGCCAGCAGTTCGGGGAGTATAGCAGATACGCAGTATTTT.

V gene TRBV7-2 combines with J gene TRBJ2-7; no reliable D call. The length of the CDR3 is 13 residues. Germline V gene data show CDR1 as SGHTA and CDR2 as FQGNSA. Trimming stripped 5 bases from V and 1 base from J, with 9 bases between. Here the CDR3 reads CASSTDGSYEQYF. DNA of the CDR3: TGTGCCAGCAGCACAGACGGATCCTACGAGCAGTACTTC.

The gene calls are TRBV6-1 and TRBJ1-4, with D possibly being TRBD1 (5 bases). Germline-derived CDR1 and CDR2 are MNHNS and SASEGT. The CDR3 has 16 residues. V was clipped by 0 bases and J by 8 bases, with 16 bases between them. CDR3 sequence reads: CASSEASVIGVEKLFF. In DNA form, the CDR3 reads TGTGCCAGCAGTGAAGCTTCAGTAATAGGGGTCGAAAAACTGTTTTTT.

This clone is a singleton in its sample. CDR3 nucleotides: TGTGCCAGCTCACCATCTGGGACAGGGGGGGCCAATGAGCAGTTCTTC. It encodes CASSPSGTGGANEQFF. The V call is TRBV18, the J call TRBJ2-1; 11 bases agree with TRBD1. The CDR3 runs to 16 residues. Germline loops: CDR1 KGHSH, CDR2 LQKENI. V trimming: 2 bases; J trimming: 6 bases; junction bases outside the gene matches: 6. Variable domain in full (rest from reference TRBV18 and TRBJ2-1): NAGVMQNPRHLVRRRGQEARLRCSPMKGHSHVYWYRQLPEEGLKFMVYLQKENIIDESGMPKERFSAEFPKEGPSILRIQQVVRGDSAAYFCASSPSGTGGANEQFFGPGTRLTVL.